This TCR beta chain was sequenced in a study of CD8+ T cells in alopecia areata. Study information: Tofacitinib ran 6 to 18 months, followed by 6 months off drug.

cDNA reverse transcribed from extracted RNA served as the sequencing template. Using immunoSEQ multiplex PCR, the repertoire was profiled, and TCRdb retains in-frame clones only, with some absent. The sample yields approximately 210,000 clones, 50% to 70% seen once. Germline-derived CDR1 and CDR2 are MNHEY and SVGAGI. The CDR3 totals 15 residues. Trimming shortened V by 6 bases and J by 4 bases, and 18 bases separated the two germline ends. Sample treatment: oral pan-JAK inhibitor, 5-10 mg twice daily. The TCR was taken from a human donor with alopecia areata. This chain uses TRBV6-5 with TRBJ1-2; possibly TRBD1 for D (5 bases). This material consisted of CD4+ T cells sorted from blood, taken between weeks 47 and 50, from a patient treated with tofacitinib. The CDR3 sequence: CASSPGGTITYGYTF. The CDR3 DNA reads TGTGCCAGCAGCCCCGGGGGGACGATCACCTATGGCTACACCTTC.